This is a list of T cell receptor beta chains from one sample in a study of OX40 agonist ivuxolimab in advanced cancers. Sequencing used immunoSEQ multiplex PCR; TCRdb keeps in-frame clones, though not all of them. This table has about 95,000 clones, approximately 85% appearing once. The source material was CD4+ or CD8+ T cells sorted from blood, sampled in a trial of the OX40 agonist ivuxolimab. The receptors here all came from an adult with an advanced solid tumor such as melanoma, head and neck, liver or kidney cancer. Each CDR3 is given with its conserved first and last residue. D genes are given only for firm matches. Expanded clones are given a class, and other clones once, few, many or no size at all.

V	J	size	D	length	CDR3	DNA
TRBV6-5	TRBJ2-7	few	NA	12	CASSRIGYEQYF	TGTGCCAGCAGTCGAATAGGGTACGAGCAGTACTTC
TRBV5-4	TRBJ1-2	NA	NA	14	CASSAENSNYGYTF	TGTGCCAGCAGCGCAGAAAATTCTAACTATGGCTACACCTTC
TRBV6-1	TRBJ2-3	NA	TRBD2	14	CASSDGGNTDTQYF	TGTGCCAGCAGTGACGGGGGGAATACAGATACGCAGTATTTT
TRBV27	TRBJ2-1	NA	NA	14	CASSLFGKGNEQFF	TGTGCCAGCAGTTTATTTGGGAAAGGGAATGAGCAGTTCTTC
TRBV7-3	TRBJ1-6	NA	NA	15	CASRTGSSYNSPLHF	TGTGCCAGCAGAACGGGGAGCTCCTATAATTCACCCCTCCACTTT
TRBV21-1	TRBJ2-3	NA	NA	17	CARDSDRTSGTSDTQYF	TGTGCCAGAGATTCAGATCGGACTAGCGGGACCTCAGATACGCAGTATTTT
TRBV27	TRBJ2-2	NA	TRBD2	13	CASRITSAGELFF	TGTGCCAGCAGAATTACTAGCGCCGGGGAGCTGTTTTTT
TRBV6-6	TRBJ2-4	NA	TRBD2	16	CASRRLAGGLGNIQYF	TGTGCCAGCAGAAGACTAGCGGGAGGGCTTGGGAACATTCAGTACTTC
TRBV6-5	TRBJ2-2	NA	NA	14	CASSYSTHAGELFF	TGTGCCAGCAGTTACTCTACGCATGCCGGGGAGCTGTTTTTT
TRBV6-6	TRBJ2-7	NA	NA	14	CASSYSGQGYEQYF	TGTGCCAGCAGTTATTCGGGTCAAGGCTACGAGCAGTACTTC
TRBV6-1	TRBJ2-1	few	NA	13	CASSELSYNEQFF	TGTGCCAGCAGTGAACTGTCCTACAATGAGCAGTTCTTC
TRBV11-2	TRBJ2-1	NA	TRBD2	16	CASSLAFRLAGGEQFF	TGTGCCAGCAGCTTAGCTTTCAGACTAGCGGGAGGTGAGCAGTTCTTC
TRBV6-5	TRBJ1-2	once	TRBD1	15	CASSVPGQSGGGYTF	TGTGCCAGCAGTGTCCCGGGACAGTCCGGGGGGGGCTACACCTTC
TRBV4-3	TRBJ2-5	NA	NA	14	CASSLNVAGETQYF	TGCGCCAGCAGCTTAAACGTAGCCGGAGAGACCCAGTACTTC
TRBV6-6	TRBJ2-1	NA	TRBD2	16	CASSQQLAGAGNEQFF	TGTGCCAGCAGTCAACAACTAGCGGGAGCTGGCAATGAGCAGTTCTTC
TRBV11-2	TRBJ2-5	NA	NA	15	CASSPTGRPQETQYF	TGTGCCAGCAGCCCCACGGGACGGCCGCAAGAGACCCAGTACTTC
TRBV10-3	TRBJ2-4	NA	NA	16	CAISDGMSIAKNIQYF	TGTGCCATCAGTGACGGGATGTCCATAGCCAAAAACATTCAGTACTTC
TRBV6-6	TRBJ2-7	once	NA	14	CASMSGAVLSEQYF	TGTGCCAGCATGTCAGGGGCCGTTTTAAGCGAGCAGTACTTC
TRBV4-3	TRBJ2-7	NA	NA	17	CASSHGQGDIHSYEQYF	TGCGCCAGCAGCCATGGCCAAGGGGACATTCACTCCTACGAGCAGTACTTC
TRBV6-1	TRBJ1-1	once	NA	13	CASDSGGSTEAFF	TGTGCCAGCGATTCCGGGGGGAGCACTGAAGCTTTCTTT
TRBV4-3	TRBJ2-7	NA	NA	13	CASSQDGKNEQYF	TGCGCCAGCAGCCAAGATGGGAAGAACGAGCAGTACTTC
TRBV2	TRBJ2-4	NA	TRBD2	14	CASKAPGLAGVVYF	TGTGCCAGTAAGGCCCCGGGACTAGCGGGAGTTGTATACTTC
TRBV13	TRBJ2-6	NA	TRBD1	16	CASSGGQGTGANVLTF	TGTGCCAGCAGCGGGGGACAGGGTACTGGGGCCAACGTCCTGACTTTC
TRBV9	TRBJ2-6	few	NA	16	CASSVDAYSGANVLTF	TGTGCCAGCAGCGTAGACGCTTACTCTGGGGCCAACGTCCTGACTTTC
TRBV19	TRBJ2-4	NA	NA	16	CASSKGTPGAKNIQYF	TGTGCCAGTAGTAAGGGGACCCCAGGAGCCAAAAACATTCAGTACTTC
TRBV9	TRBJ2-7	NA	TRBD2	15	CASSVSGASSYEQYF	TGTGCCAGCAGCGTTAGCGGGGCAAGCTCCTACGAGCAGTACTTC
TRBV19	TRBJ2-7	NA	NA	15	CASSIGGTHSYEQYF	TGTGCCAGTAGTATCGGGGGCACACACTCCTACGAGCAGTACTTC
TRBV4-3	TRBJ2-2	NA	NA	18	CASSQDYQLGLNTGELFF	TGCGCCAGCAGCCAGGACTATCAGTTGGGGTTGAACACCGGGGAGCTGTTTTTT
TRBV9	TRBJ1-1	NA	NA	14	CASSVDSRDAEAFF	TGTGCCAGCAGCGTAGATAGTAGGGACGCTGAAGCTTTCTTT
TRBV11-3	TRBJ2-2	NA	TRBD2	18	CASSSRISGIPNTGELFF	TGTGCCAGCAGCTCCCGGATAAGCGGGATCCCGAACACCGGGGAGCTGTTTTTT
TRBV2	TRBJ2-3	NA	NA	13	CASSGSITDTQYF	TGTGCCAGCAGTGGAAGCATCACAGATACGCAGTATTTT
TRBV9	TRBJ2-7	NA	TRBD1	14	CASSTGDSGDEQYF	TGTGCCAGCAGCACAGGGGACAGTGGGGACGAGCAGTACTTC
TRBV9	TRBJ2-1	once	TRBD1	13	CASSTLTGDEQFF	TGTGCCAGCAGCACCTTGACAGGGGATGAGCAGTTCTTC